Sequencing of this T cell receptor (beta chain) was carried out in a study of blood T cell repertoires in COVID-19. Overall study context: Spain, Italy and the United States supplied samples that represented acute and convalescent COVID-19.

TCRdb keeps only in-frame clones here, not all; method: immunoSEQ multiplex PCR. The data contain some 180,000 clones, roughly 88% of them singletons. CDR1 and CDR2 (germline): SGHRS, YFSETQ. The CDR3 is 14 residues long. V was pared by 0 bases and J by 5 bases, with 1 base of the junction left unmatched. Seattle researchers signed up patients amid active infection and tracked them longitudinally. The chain couples TRBV5-1 to TRBJ2-3; 9 nucleotides align to TRBD2. The receptor was derived from a woman aged 35 to 49 with COVID-19, enrolled during active disease. Sequenced sample: peripheral blood. CDR3 bases: TGCGCCAGCAGCTTGGGAGCGGGAGGAGATACGCAGTATTTT. Its protein product is CASSLGAGGDTQYF.